The sequence of this TCR beta chain was determined in a study of blood T cell repertoires in COVID-19 (dated by TCRdb to the early 2020s). The study in broad terms: Samples from collaborators originated in the United States, Italy and Spain and spanned both the acute and convalescent phases of COVID-19. The material from the prospective study consisted of cDNA or gDNA derived from T cells, B-cell-depleted T cells, or PBMCs. The dataset comprised deeply sampled blood TCRbeta repertoires from subjects exposed to, actively infected with, or recovered from COVID-19. The repertoires were made available in a free public database intended to serve as a resource for research on the immune response to SARS-CoV-2. Samples came from the ongoing ImmuneRACE study (first 160 participants) plus 1,254 subjects from 6 global collaborators. A de-identified subject ID, COVID-19 status, age in years and sex were almost always included in the sample metadata. Where available, HLA class I and class II types were obtained from metadata supplied by the sample provider rather than from assay-based typing. The paper as a whole reports these results and caveats: The quantity of clinical and demographic metadata differed by source and by participant and was supplied without curation.

Collaborating institutions collected whole blood in K2EDTA tubes following their own protocols. For TCRbeta analysis, collaborators shipped samples as frozen whole blood, isolated PBMCs, or DNA extracted from either of those sample types. TCRbeta CDR3 regions were amplified from genomic DNA using the immunoSEQ Assay, a bias-controlled multiplex PCR. The study's own analysis went as follows. Nucleated cell counts per sample were estimated from amplification of reference gene primers within the assay. To quantify the absolute abundance of each unique TCRbeta CDR3 rearrangement, sequence reads were collapsed and filtered. Productive Simpson clonality was computed per sample as the square root of Simpson's diversity index over productive rearrangements. The table was pulled from immuneACCESS by TCRdb, which kept in-frame rearrangements only. Such tables lose some clones; where checked, under half of the loss comes from unresolved V genes, and the rest has no known cause. V and J calls and clone size are copied from that table; D and trimming were computed from the DNA. The table for this sample lists tens of thousands of clones; approximately 80% of them were counted only once. 31% of the sample rests with the top ten.

Deletion took 5 bases off V and 8 bases off J, with a span of 9 bases between the germline ends. Inclusive of the bounding cysteine and phenylalanine, the CDR3 is 11 residues long. The kept DNA is CDR3 alone, 33 bases in frame from the first base. CDR1 and CDR2 (MDHEN, SYDVKM) derive from the germline V gene. In the case of this clone: The antigen it binds to is not known. The record has no base qualities; no much larger clone is one base away. The identical CDR3 is also encoded by other nucleotide sequences in the sample.

This receptor was identified in a woman aged 80 or over with active or convalescent COVID-19. Input material: peripheral blood. Recombination linked TRBV28 to TRBJ1-1; the D region possibly corresponds to TRBD1 (6 bases align). The sequenced DNA: TGTGCCAGCAGTCTAACAGGGGAAGCTTTCTTT. Its amino acids are CASSLTGEAFF.